These T cell receptor beta chains were read from a single sample in a study of T cell responses to AZD1222 COVID-19 vaccine. Sequenced by immunoSEQ multiplex PCR; TCRdb stores in-frame clones only, minus some. The sample yields about 81,000 clones, about 92% seen once. The sample here was peripheral blood, taken on day 0 of AZD1222 vaccination. The receptors come from an adult in good health. The conserved cysteine and the conserved F or W are not part of the CDR3 here. The order of the fields is J gene, V gene, CDR3 length, CDR3 protein.

j_call: TRBJ1-1
v_call: TRBV12-3/TRBV12-4
cdr3_length: 11
cdr3_aa: ASSPRGNTEAF

j_call: TRBJ2-7
v_call: TRBV28
cdr3_length: 12
cdr3_aa: ATTPGGQSYEQY

j_call: TRBJ2-5
v_call: TRBV14
cdr3_length: 11
cdr3_aa: ASSQRMRETQY

j_call: TRBJ2-1
v_call: TRBV6-4
cdr3_length: 11
cdr3_aa: ASRRTGYNEQF

j_call: TRBJ1-1
v_call: TRBV9
cdr3_length: 10
cdr3_aa: ASSPLYTEAF

j_call: TRBJ2-2
v_call: TRBV6-6
cdr3_length: 14
cdr3_aa: ASSWLAGVNTGELF

j_call: TRBJ1-1
v_call: TRBV9
cdr3_length: 12
cdr3_aa: ASNQGRINTEAF

j_call: TRBJ1-2
v_call: TRBV4-3
cdr3_length: 15
cdr3_aa: ASSPSLRTGAVYGYT

j_call: TRBJ1-5
v_call: TRBV24-1
cdr3_length: 11
cdr3_aa: ATSDFSDQPQH

j_call: TRBJ2-3
v_call: TRBV11-3
cdr3_length: 14
cdr3_aa: ASSPSGGRTADTQY

j_call: TRBJ2-1
v_call: TRBV4-2
cdr3_length: 13
cdr3_aa: ASSRGLAGANEQF

j_call: TRBJ1-5
v_call: TRBV18
cdr3_length: 12
cdr3_aa: ASSLGQGGQPQH

j_call: TRBJ2-3
v_call: TRBV7-2
cdr3_length: 15
cdr3_aa: ASSLSPGGSGPDTQY

j_call: TRBJ2-3
v_call: TRBV28
cdr3_length: 10
cdr3_aa: ASSLISDTQY

j_call: TRBJ2-7
v_call: TRBV2
cdr3_length: 13
cdr3_aa: ASSERDWAGKEQY

j_call: TRBJ1-3
v_call: TRBV25-1
cdr3_length: 12
cdr3_aa: ASAKMGQLNTIY

j_call: TRBJ2-7
v_call: TRBV6-5
cdr3_length: 14
cdr3_aa: ASSYSSSGISYEQY

j_call: TRBJ2-1
v_call: TRBV20-1
cdr3_length: 13
cdr3_aa: SNSDPAGDHNEQF

j_call: TRBJ1-6
v_call: TRBV5-5
cdr3_length: 17
cdr3_aa: ASSSSGLLSFSYNSPLH

j_call: TRBJ2-3
v_call: TRBV3-1/TRBV3-2
cdr3_length: 15
cdr3_aa: ASSQNSGRAVADTQY

j_call: TRBJ2-5
v_call: TRBV7-2
cdr3_length: 13
cdr3_aa: ASSPQTGGRETQY

j_call: TRBJ1-5
v_call: TRBV19
cdr3_length: 13
cdr3_aa: ASSIYQGKDQPQH

j_call: TRBJ1-2
v_call: TRBV6-5
cdr3_length: 12
cdr3_aa: ASSPIARVPGYT

j_call: TRBJ1-2
v_call: TRBV7-2
cdr3_length: 10
cdr3_aa: ASSRSDYGYT

j_call: TRBJ1-1
v_call: TRBV19
cdr3_length: 11
cdr3_aa: ASSIGTVPAAF

j_call: TRBJ1-3
v_call: TRBV5-1
cdr3_length: 15
cdr3_aa: ASRYSGTPSSGNTIY

j_call: TRBJ1-2
v_call: TRBV25-1
cdr3_length: 14
cdr3_aa: ASSELGSETMAGYT

j_call: TRBJ1-6
v_call: TRBV9
cdr3_length: 16
cdr3_aa: ASSVASPRQGSWAPLH

j_call: TRBJ1-2
v_call: TRBV7-2
cdr3_length: 11
cdr3_aa: ASSLVQGDGYT

j_call: TRBJ2-5
v_call: TRBV2
cdr3_length: 11
cdr3_aa: ASSWGRQETQY

j_call: TRBJ1-6
v_call: TRBV6-2/TRBV6-3
cdr3_length: 13
cdr3_aa: ASSSPGTGNSPLH

j_call: TRBJ1-4
v_call: TRBV19
cdr3_length: 11
cdr3_aa: ASRVVGNEKLF

j_call: TRBJ2-1
v_call: TRBV6-6
cdr3_length: 12
cdr3_aa: ASTSLGRGNEQF

j_call: TRBJ2-2
v_call: TRBV9
cdr3_length: 12
cdr3_aa: ASSVTPGTGELF

j_call: TRBJ2-3
v_call: TRBV9
cdr3_length: 10
cdr3_aa: ASSVEADTQY

j_call: TRBJ2-5
v_call: TRBV7-6
cdr3_length: 15
cdr3_aa: ASSPRHGESSWETQY

j_call: TRBJ2-7
v_call: TRBV28
cdr3_length: 12
cdr3_aa: ASSLAGLTYEQY

j_call: TRBJ2-7
v_call: TRBV27
cdr3_length: 13
cdr3_aa: ASSLSGGLGGEQY

j_call: TRBJ1-5
v_call: TRBV19
cdr3_length: 13
cdr3_aa: ASTNGGGRGQPQH

j_call: TRBJ2-7
v_call: TRBV7-2
cdr3_length: 11
cdr3_aa: ASSLGPSGEQY

j_call: TRBJ2-2
v_call: TRBV10-1
cdr3_length: 17
cdr3_aa: ASSFTSGRARRFTGELF

j_call: TRBJ1-5
v_call: TRBV18
cdr3_length: 16
cdr3_aa: ASLHRIRGLGGDQPQH

j_call: TRBJ2-3
v_call: TRBV3-1/TRBV3-2
cdr3_length: 20
cdr3_aa: ASSQDVPRSSPTPPPTDTQY

j_call: TRBJ2-7
v_call: TRBV10-3
cdr3_length: 10
cdr3_aa: AISEGNYEQY

j_call: TRBJ2-7
v_call: TRBV19
cdr3_length: 12
cdr3_aa: ASSLRPGTYEQY

j_call: TRBJ2-1
v_call: TRBV5-8
cdr3_length: 16
cdr3_aa: ASSLLLTSGSRYNEQF

j_call: TRBJ2-1
v_call: TRBV20-1
cdr3_length: 13
cdr3_aa: SASMPSRAYNEQF

j_call: TRBJ1-2
v_call: TRBV4-1
cdr3_length: 12
cdr3_aa: ASSQEGVSHGYT

j_call: TRBJ1-2
v_call: TRBV2
cdr3_length: 12
cdr3_aa: ASPRPGTVHGYT